Given below is one TCR beta chain in context. Its antigen is not known. This specimen belongs to a study of T cells after posttransplantation cyclophosphamide. Whole-study findings and limits: Later post-transplant blood repertoires were often dominated by donor CD8+ memory clones. Blood and skin or GI T cell repertoires showed limited TRB overlap. Recipient CMV seropositivity and CMV reactivation strongly tracked TRB clonality.

Produced via immunoSEQ multiplex PCR; TCRdb's table is partial and in-frame only. The sample carries about 28,000 clones, more than 80% recorded once. This TCR was recovered from a man aged 50 to 59. The source material was PBMCs.

This CDR3 is CASSSPLQGRSPLHF. CDR3 DNA: TGTGCCAGCAGTTCTCCTCTACAGGGAAGGTCACCCCTCCACTTT. V is TRBV27 and J is TRBJ1-6; possible D gene TRBD1, 6 bases. Germline values: CDR1 MNHEY, CDR2 SMNVEV (reference sequence). The V and J ends lost 4 bases and 10 bases respectively, with 17 bases between them. CDR3 length: 15 amino acids.